This T cell receptor (beta chain) originates from a study of blood T cell repertoires in COVID-19. The recovered donors of Cohort 3 showed two negative PCRs, clearance, or symptom resolution. V lost 4 bases and J lost 2, with 16 bases in between. The CDR3 sequence is 15 residues long. Germline loops: CDR1 SQVTM, CDR2 ANQGSEA. Using immunoSEQ multiplex PCR, the repertoire was profiled, and TCRdb retains in-frame clones only, with some absent. The sample has over 300,000 clones, more than 75% seen once. The receptor was isolated from a woman aged 18-29 years who had recovered from COVID-19. The chain is built from TRBV29-1 and TRBJ2-3, with a tentative D call TRBD2 (5 bases). Source material: PBMCs or T cells enriched from blood (not recorded which). DNA for the CDR3: TGCAGCGTTGTGGGTGGGAGCTGGAACACAGATACGCAGTATTTT. It codes for CSVVGGSWNTDTQYF.